This T cell receptor beta chain came from a study of shared clonotypes between healthy human individuals. Repertoires were generated with immunoSEQ multiplex PCR, while TCRdb's copy carries only in-frame clones and drops some. Among approximately 2.5 million clones, roughly nine tenths were seen once, and the ten largest hold roughly 0.15%. CDR3 length: 13 residues. Germline assignment: CDR1 SGHNT and CDR2 YENEEA. V was pared by 2 bases and J by 3 bases, with 7 bases between. The chain recombines TRBV11-3 with TRBJ1-1; D not certain. Sequenced sample: naive CD4+ T cells sorted from blood. Sample subset: CD45RA+ positively selected. The sequence came from a man in his late teens or twenties in good health. The CDR3 nucleotides are TGTGCCAGCAGCTTAACGGGGTACACTGAAGCTTTCTTT. It yields the protein CASSLTGYTEAFF. The full variable domain, completed using reference TRBV11-3 and TRBJ1-1, is EAGVVQSPRYKIIEKKQPVAFWCNPISGHNTLYWYLQNLGQGPELLIRYENEEAVDDSQLPKDRFSAERLKGVDSTLKIQPAELGDSAVYLCASSLTGYTEAFFGQGTRLTVV.